The subject of this entry is one T cell receptor (beta chain). The source of the sample is a study of blood T cell repertoires in COVID-19. Some clones are missing from TCRdb's copy, which holds only in-frame ones; the method was immunoSEQ multiplex PCR. The data show approximately 280,000 clones, 70% to 90% seen once. This CDR3 has 14 amino acids. The V call is TRBV12-2, the J call TRBJ2-3; the table's D call, TRBD2, was not checked against the DNA. TRBV12-2 is listed as a pseudogene. The receptor was derived from a woman in her 70s with acute or convalescent COVID-19. The material sequenced was peripheral blood. The DNA of the CDR3 is TGTGCACGACCAGTCAGGCGGGCAGCAGATACGCAGTATTTT. Its translation is CARPVRRAADTQYF.